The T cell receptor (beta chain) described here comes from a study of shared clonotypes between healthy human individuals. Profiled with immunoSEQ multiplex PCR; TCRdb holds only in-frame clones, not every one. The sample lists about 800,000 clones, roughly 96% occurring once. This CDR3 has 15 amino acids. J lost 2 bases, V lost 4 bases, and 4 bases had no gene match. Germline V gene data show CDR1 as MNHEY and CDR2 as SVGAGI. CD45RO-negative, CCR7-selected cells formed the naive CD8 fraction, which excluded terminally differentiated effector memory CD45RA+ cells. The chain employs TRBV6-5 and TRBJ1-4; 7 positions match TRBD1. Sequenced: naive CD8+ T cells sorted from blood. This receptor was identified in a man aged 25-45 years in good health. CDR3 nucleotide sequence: TGTGCCAGCAGTTCTAGGACAGGCACTAATGAAAAACTGTTTTTT. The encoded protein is CASSSRTGTNEKLFF.